Here is one T cell receptor (beta chain) with its context. This clonotype was seen a few times. The antigen it recognizes is unknown. The record has no base qualities; no much larger clone is one base away. The method was RT-PCR. Reads for this sample came from an Illumina HiSeq 2500. TCRdb trimmed the raw reads at Q25, called clones with MiXCR and kept productive beta chains. Identical CDR3 proteins give one entry, which carries the most common genes and DNA. The sample data list about 18,000 distinct CDR3 sequences, and roughly three fifths of these were observed just once. The ten largest make up 6.5% to 8.5% of the sample. The data derive from a study of yellow fever vaccine responses in identical twins listed by TCRdb under 2018. With respect to the entire study: Focusing on identical twins, the study followed the T cell clones that responded to the vaccine, and did so with precision.

Overall study outcomes, separate from this receptor: The authors reported that the T cell response to vaccination in identical twins appeared partly convergent and partly personalized.

Here the sequenced sample was T cells from blood (PBMCs), unsorted or a sorted subset (not recorded which), taken before or after yellow fever vaccination (not recorded which). The clonotype was recovered from a woman in her late teens or twenties who received the yellow fever vaccine. Donor details come from another sample of the same person, matched by shared clones.

The CDR3 sequence is CASSPTRLVEFETQYF. The nucleotide sequence reads TGTGCCAGCTCACCGACAAGACTAGTTGAGTTTGAGACCCAGTACTTC. Recombination joined TRBV18 with TRBJ2-5, with a weak D call of TRBD2 (6 bases match). Based on the germline V gene, the CDR1 and CDR2 sequences are KGHSH and LQKENI. At the junction V is shortened by 3 bases and J by 5 bases, with 19 bases in between. From the cysteine up to the phenylalanine, the CDR3 has a length of 16 residues. Only the CDR3 region is kept as DNA, spanning 48 bases read in frame from base 1.